This entry lists 30 T cell receptor beta chains sequenced from one sample in a study of human T cells and chemical hapten exposure. TCRdb processed the RACE reads anew with MiXCR; each CDR3 protein has one entry. The sample has more than 70,000 distinct CDR3 sequences, under 13% seen once; the top ten hold 1.1%. The sample's time point: patch test 3, about 24 weeks after DPC sensitization. Treatment here: therapeutic diphenylcyclopropenone sensitization with weekly scalp DPC. Source: whole blood, taken in connection with sensitization to the hapten diphenylcyclopropenone (DPC). These receptors all stem from a woman between 25 and 40 years old with alopecia areata. Some clones in this sample may be carry-over from other donors' samples.

The chain is built from TRBV20-1 and TRBJ2-3, with 7 bases identical to TRBD2. V was clipped by 7 bases and J by 1 base; unmatched bases: 8. The CDR3 runs to 14 residues. Germline lookup yields CDR1 DFQATT and CDR2 SNEGSKA (reference sequence). This chain's CDR3 is CSGEGPKGTDTQYF. CDR3 coding DNA: TGCAGTGGGGAGGGGCCTAAGGGCACAGATACGCAGTATTTT.

This clonotype was observed a few times. CDR3 in DNA: TGTGCCAGCAGCTTAGTGTCCGGCAACCAAGAGACCCAGTACTTC. It encodes CASSLVSGNQETQYF. The V gene is TRBV7-2, the J gene TRBJ2-5; D remains ambiguous. Trimming shortened V by 1 base and J by 0 bases, and 9 bases separated the two germline ends. Germline-derived CDR1 and CDR2 are SGHTA and FQGNSA. The CDR3 loop spans 15 amino acids. Drawing the rest from reference TRBV7-2 and TRBJ2-5, the complete variable domain is GAGVSQSPSNKVTEKGKDVELRCDPISGHTALYWYRQSLGQGLEFLIYFQGNSAPDKSGLPSDRFSAERTGGSVSTLTIQRTQQEDSAVYLCASSLVSGNQETQYFGPGTRLLVL.

This clonotype was recorded a few times. The chain joins TRBV18 to TRBJ2-7, with D uncertain. CDR1 is KGHSH, CDR2 LQKENI, per germline. This CDR3 comprises 13 residues. V was shortened by 5 bases and J by 1 base, with 9 bases between the two germline ends. CDR3 residues: CASSGYDSYEQYF. Written as DNA, the CDR3 is TGTGCCAGCTCAGGGTACGATTCCTACGAGCAGTACTTC.

This clonotype is deemed medium-sized. The rearrangement joins TRBV28 to TRBJ2-7; D not certain. The CDR3 runs to 11 residues. V was pared by 3 bases and J by 7 bases, with 7 bases between. Per the germline V gene, CDR1 is MDHEN and CDR2 is SYDVKM. The CDR3 protein is CASSFNSEQYF. DNA of the CDR3: TGTGCCAGCAGTTTCAATAGTGAGCAGTACTTC.

This clonotype was counted between two and nine times. This chain connects TRBV11-2 to TRBJ1-1; no clear D gene. This CDR3 spans 14 amino acids. Germline V CDR1 and CDR2: SGHAT, FQNNGV. The V and J ends lost 10 bases and 0 bases respectively, with 15 bases between them. The CDR3 DNA follows: TGTGCCACCCGGGGAATTTACATGAACACTGAAGCTTTCTTT. It translates to CATRGIYMNTEAFF. Filled out from reference TRBV11-2 and TRBJ1-1, the complete variable domain reads EAGVAQSPRYKIIEKRQSVAFWCNPISGHATLYWYQQILGQGPKLLIQFQNNGVVDDSQLPKDRFSAERLKGVDSTLKIQPAKLEDSAVYLCATRGIYMNTEAFFGQGTRLTVV.

This clonotype was counted a few times. This chain links TRBV7-9 with TRBJ2-5; D is undetermined. In germline, CDR1 is SEHNR, CDR2 FQNEAQ (reference sequence). The CDR3 spans 15 residues. V was pared by 3 bases and J by 3 bases, with 14 bases between. This CDR3 is CASSLNGALEETQYF. The CDR3 DNA sequence: TGTGCCAGCAGCTTGAATGGAGCGTTGGAAGAGACCCAGTACTTC.

In its sample, this clonotype was seen a few times. The chain is built from TRBV2 and TRBJ1-1; a weak D match, TRBD1 (5 bases). The CDR3 length is 15 residues. Trimming left V 6 bases short and J 8 bases short, with 22 bases between. Per the germline V gene, CDR1 is SNHLY and CDR2 is FYNNEI. CDR3 sequence reads: CASSDHYILNREAFF. As DNA, the CDR3 is TGTGCCAGCAGCGATCACTATATTCTGAACAGGGAAGCTTTCTTT.

This clonotype was seen repeatedly, ten times or more. V usage is TRBV6-5 and J usage is TRBJ1-5, with 7 nucleotides matching TRBD1. The CDR3 is made up of 17 amino acids. Trimming at V came to 6 bases and at J to 2 bases, leaving 13 bases not matched to a gene. The germline CDR1 and CDR2 sequences are MNHEY and SVGAGI. The CDR3 bases are TGTGCCAGCAGCCAAATAGGGGGCGGGGGACGCAATCAGCCCCAGCATTTT. Its protein product is CASSQIGGGGRNQPQHF.

The table lists this clonotype with many counts. The rearrangement uses TRBV27 and TRBJ1-4, with TRBD1 identical over 9 bases. CDR3 length: 15 amino acids. Germline lookup yields CDR1 MNHEY and CDR2 SMNVEV (reference sequence). V lost 4 bases, J lost 6 bases, and 6 bases stayed unmatched. The CDR3 region is CASSSPWTGDEKLFF. DNA of the CDR3: TGTGCCAGCAGTTCACCATGGACAGGGGATGAAAAACTGTTTTTT. Drawing the rest from reference TRBV27 and TRBJ1-4, the complete variable domain is EAQVTQNPRYLITVTGKKLTVTCSQNMNHEYMSWYRQDPGLGLRQIYYSMNVEVTDKGDVPEGYKVSRKEKRNFPLILESPSPNQTSLYFCASSSPWTGDEKLFFGSGTQLSVL.

This clonotype was found a few times. V and J are TRBV7-2 and TRBJ2-7; D gene uncertain. Germline V gene sequence: CDR1 SGHTA, CDR2 FQGNSA. The CDR3 extends over 12 amino acids. Trimming pared 5 bases from V and 4 bases from J, leaving 9 bases between. This CDR3 is CASSPDRYEQYF. CDR3 bases: TGTGCCAGCAGCCCGGACCGGTACGAGCAGTACTTC.

This clonotype was counted ten times or more. The CDR3 loop is CASSARTSISSYNEQFF. DNA for the CDR3: TGTGCCAGCAGCGCCAGGACTAGCATTAGCTCCTACAATGAGCAGTTCTTC. The J gene is TRBJ2-1, the V gene TRBV9, with 8 bases fitting TRBD2. After removal of 3 bases from V and 0 bases from J, the junction contained 8 bases not matched to a gene. Germline values: CDR1 SGDLS, CDR2 YYNGEE. This CDR3 spans 17 amino acids.

This clonotype was recorded at least ten times. J is TRBJ2-5 and V is TRBV7-6, with D uncertain. Trimming stripped 1 base from V and 0 bases from J, with 0 bases between. The CDR3 extends over 12 amino acids. CDR1 SGHVS and CDR2 FNYEAQ come from the germline V gene. The CDR3 nucleotides are TGTGCCAGCAGCTTAGACCAAGAGACCCAGTACTTC. It codes for CASSLDQETQYF.

Ten or more counts support this clonotype. The V and J genes are TRBV11-2 and TRBJ2-2; 7 bases are a match to TRBD1. The length of the CDR3 is 14 residues. V trimming: 3 bases; J trimming: 6 bases; junction bases outside the gene matches: 4. CDR1 and CDR2 (germline): SGHAT, FQNNGV. CDR3 nucleotide sequence: TGTGCCAGCAGCTTTTGGCAGGGGGCCGGGGAGCTGTTTTTT. Amino acids: CASSFWQGAGELFF.

This clonotype has at least ten counts. The genes are TRBV5-1 and TRBJ2-1; 9 nucleotides line up with TRBD2. CDR1 is SGHRS, CDR2 YFSETQ, per germline. V lost 4 bases and J lost 6; bases outside the gene matches: 5. The CDR3 is 14 amino acids. CDR3 DNA sequence: TGCGCCAGCAGCCACGGGACTAGCATCAATGAGCAGTTCTTC. Translated, it gives CASSHGTSINEQFF.

The chain carries TRBV10-3 and TRBJ2-3; 7 bases match TRBD1. The CDR3 sequence is 20 residues long. CDR1 and CDR2 from the germline V gene are ENHRY and SYGVKD. The junction had 18 bases not matched to a gene; V was cut back by 2 bases and J by 1 base. The CDR3 sequence: CAISEARGQLPEGRTDTQYF. DNA of the CDR3: TGTGCCATCAGTGAGGCCCGGGGACAGCTCCCCGAGGGTCGCACAGATACGCAGTATTTT.

This clonotype was seen many times. The V gene is TRBV28, the J gene TRBJ2-5; D is ambiguous. CDR1 and CDR2 from the germline V gene are MDHEN and SYDVKM. CDR3 length: 11 residues. The V and J ends lost 5 bases and 5 bases respectively, with 6 bases between them. CDR3 coding DNA: TGTGCCAGCAGTCGCTTCGAGACCCAGTACTTC. The encoded protein is CASSRFETQYF. Full variable domain (rest looked up from reference TRBV28 and TRBJ2-5): DVKVTQSSRYLVKRTGEKVFLECVQDMDHENMFWYRQDPGLGLRLIYFSYDVKMKEKGDIPEGYSVSREKKERFSLILESASTNQTSMYLCASSRFETQYFGPGTRLLVL.

V usage is TRBV29-1 and J usage is TRBJ1-1; TRBD1 is a possible D gene (6 bases). Germline V gene lookup returns CDR1 SQVTM and CDR2 ANQGSEA. V was trimmed by 8 bases and J by 5 bases, leaving 15 bases between them. The CDR3 loop spans 12 amino acids. CDR3 coding DNA: TGCAGCATCGGGACAACGGGGACTGAAGCTTTCTTT. This codes for CSIGTTGTEAFF.

The chain recombines TRBV20-1 with TRBJ1-3; the D gene is possibly TRBD1 (5 bases). The V gene lost 5 bases and the J gene lost 0 bases, with 11 bases spanning the gap. Germline V gene lookup returns CDR1 DFQATT and CDR2 SNEGSKA (reference sequence). The CDR3 is 14 amino acids. The CDR3, as DNA: TGCAGTGCTTCCGACAGTAACTCTGGAAACACCATATATTTT. It codes for CSASDSNSGNTIYF.

This clonotype was found a few times. The chain has TRBV18 and TRBJ2-1, with 7 bases lining up with TRBD2. V lost 0 bases, J lost 5 bases, and 4 bases stayed unmatched. The CDR3 runs to 15 residues. CDR1 is KGHSH and CDR2 is LQKENI in the germline V gene. CDR3 sequence reads: CASSPPTGGNNEQFF. In nucleotides, the CDR3 is TGTGCCAGCTCACCACCGACGGGGGGTAACAATGAGCAGTTCTTC.

This clonotype was seen a handful of times. The chain couples TRBV10-3 to TRBJ2-3, with D unresolved. There are 12 residues in the CDR3. Germline CDR1 ENHRY, CDR2 SYGVKD. The V gene lost 2 bases and the J gene lost 3 bases, with 3 bases spanning the gap. CDR3 bases: TGTGCCATCAGTGAGGGTACAGATACGCAGTATTTT. It is translated as CAISEGTDTQYF.

This chain links TRBV12-3 or TRBV12-4 with TRBJ2-2, with 7 bases fitting TRBD1. Trimming took 2 bases from V and 5 from J; bases not matched to a gene: 5. The CDR3 sequence is 15 residues long. The DNA for the CDR3 is TGTGCCAGCAGTTTACGGTGGACAGGTACCGGGGAGCTGTTTTTT. This translates into CASSLRWTGTGELFF.

This sequence joins TRBV4-1 and TRBJ1-1, with D uncertain. V was cut by 7 bases and J by 3 bases, with 18 bases left in between. The CDR3 runs to 15 residues. Germline loops: CDR1 MGHRA, CDR2 YSYEKL. CDR3 nucleotides: TGCGCCAGCACGAAGATTTTGGGGAAGGACACTGAAGCTTTCTTT. Residues: CASTKILGKDTEAFF.

This clonotype was recorded many times. The rearrangement joins TRBV20-1 to TRBJ2-3, with D hard to call. CDR1 is DFQATT and CDR2 is SNEGSKA in the germline V gene (reference sequence). V lost 0 bases, J lost 3 bases, and 13 bases lay in between. The CDR3 has 15 residues. The DNA for the CDR3 is TGCAGTGCTAGAGATTTGATTGTAGGAACAGATACGCAGTATTTT. This gives the protein CSARDLIVGTDTQYF.

Many counts were recorded for this clonotype. The chain employs TRBV28 and TRBJ1-2; D is unresolved. The V and J ends lost 3 bases and 4 bases respectively, with 9 bases between them. Germline CDR1 reads MDHEN; CDR2 reads SYDVKM. The CDR3 covers 13 residues. The CDR3 DNA reads as TGTGCCAGCAGTTTCAAACGGATCTATGGCTACACCTTC. Its translation is CASSFKRIYGYTF.

This clonotype was seen more than once but under ten times. This sequence joins TRBV28 and TRBJ2-1; D uncertain. V shed 7 bases and J shed 4 bases, with 5 bases lying between them. The CDR3 length is 11 residues. Germline V gives CDR1 MDHEN, CDR2 SYDVKM. The CDR3 protein is CASTFYNEQFF. Written as DNA, the CDR3 is TGTGCCAGCACCTTTTACAATGAGCAGTTCTTC. The variable domain in full, with the rest retrieved from reference TRBV28 and TRBJ2-1, is DVKVTQSSRYLVKRTGEKVFLECVQDMDHENMFWYRQDPGLGLRLIYFSYDVKMKEKGDIPEGYSVSREKKERFSLILESASTNQTSMYLCASTFYNEQFFGPGTRLTVL.

This clonotype has at least ten counts. The chain recombines TRBV12-3 or TRBV12-4 with TRBJ1-5; unclear D gene. Trimming took 3 bases from V and 1 from J, leaving 10 bases between them. The CDR3 runs 15 residues. CDR3 coding DNA: TGTGCCAGCAGTTTTGAGGGAAGGAGCAATCAGCCCCAGCATTTT. This gives the protein CASSFEGRSNQPQHF.

V is TRBV7-9 and J is TRBJ1-6; D gene uncertain. Germline CDR1 and CDR2: SEHNR and FQNEAQ (reference sequence). The CDR3 has 14 amino acids. The germline V and J ends were trimmed by 4 bases and 10 bases, with 14 bases remaining between them. In DNA form, the CDR3 reads TGTGCCAGCAGCTCACTGGTTAGCGTCTCACCCCTCCACTTT. This encodes CASSSLVSVSPLHF.

This clonotype was recorded a few times. This rearrangement joins TRBV13 to TRBJ1-1; D is unclear. This CDR3 region has 14 residues. V lost 0 bases and J 1 base, leaving 6 bases between the germline ends. From germline, CDR1 is PRHDT and CDR2 FYEKMQ (reference sequence). The CDR3 region is CASSLGGRNTEAFF. The DNA for the CDR3 is TGTGCCAGCAGCTTAGGAGGGCGGAACACTGAAGCTTTCTTT.

Ten or more counts support this clonotype. V gene TRBV7-9 combines with J gene TRBJ2-1; the D call may be TRBD1 or TRBD2 (5 bases each). Germline V gives CDR1 SEHNR, CDR2 FQNEAQ (reference sequence). Trimming pared 1 base from V and 3 bases from J, leaving 7 bases between. The CDR3 sequence is 14 residues long. The CDR3 DNA is TGTGCCAGCAGCTTAGGAGGGGACTACAATGAGCAGTTCTTC. This encodes CASSLGGDYNEQFF.

This clonotype came up once. J is TRBJ2-1 and V is TRBV7-2; D remains ambiguous. Trimming pared 0 bases from V and 7 bases from J, leaving 19 bases between. The CDR3 totals 17 residues. Germline CDR1 SGHTA, CDR2 FQGNSA. Here the CDR3 DNA reads TGTGCCAGCAGCTTAGCGGTCACTACCTCCCATAGAAATGAGCAGTTCTTC. Its protein product is CASSLAVTTSHRNEQFF.